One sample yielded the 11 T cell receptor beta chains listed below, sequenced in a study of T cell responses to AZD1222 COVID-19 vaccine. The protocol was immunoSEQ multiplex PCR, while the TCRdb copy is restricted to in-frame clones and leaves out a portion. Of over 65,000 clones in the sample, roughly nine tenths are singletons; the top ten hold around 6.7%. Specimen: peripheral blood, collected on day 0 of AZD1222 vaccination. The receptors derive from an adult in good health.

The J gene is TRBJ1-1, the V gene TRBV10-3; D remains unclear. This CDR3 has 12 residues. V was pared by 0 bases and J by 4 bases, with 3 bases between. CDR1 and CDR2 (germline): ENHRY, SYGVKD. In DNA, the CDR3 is TGTGCCATCAGTGAGTCATCCACTGAAGCTTTCTTT. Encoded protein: CAISESSTEAFF.

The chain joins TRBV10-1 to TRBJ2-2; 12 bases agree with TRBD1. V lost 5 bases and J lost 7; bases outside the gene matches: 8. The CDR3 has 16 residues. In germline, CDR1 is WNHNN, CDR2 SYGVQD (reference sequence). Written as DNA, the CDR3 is TGCGCCAGCAGTTCAACCGGGACAGGGGGCGACGGGGAGCTGTTTTTT. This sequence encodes CASSSTGTGGDGELFF.

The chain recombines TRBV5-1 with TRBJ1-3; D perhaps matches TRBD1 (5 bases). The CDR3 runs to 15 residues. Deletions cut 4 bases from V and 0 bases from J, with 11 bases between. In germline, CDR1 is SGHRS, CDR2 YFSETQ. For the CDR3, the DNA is TGCGCCAGCAGCACCGACAGTTCCTCTGGAAACACCATATATTTT. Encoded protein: CASSTDSSSGNTIYF. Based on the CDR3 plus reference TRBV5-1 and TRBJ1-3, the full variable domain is KAGVTQTPRYLIKTRGQQVTLSCSPISGHRSVSWYQQTPGQGLQFLFEYFSETQRNKGNFPGRFSGRQFSNSRSEMNVSTLELGDSALYLCASSTDSSSGNTIYFGEGSWLTVV.

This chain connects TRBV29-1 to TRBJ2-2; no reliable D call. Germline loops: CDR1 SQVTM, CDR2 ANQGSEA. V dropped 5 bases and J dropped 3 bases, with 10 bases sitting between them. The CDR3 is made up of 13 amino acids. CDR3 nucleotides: TGCAGCGTTCCAGCAGCCGACACCGGGGAGCTGTTTTTT. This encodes CSVPAADTGELFF.

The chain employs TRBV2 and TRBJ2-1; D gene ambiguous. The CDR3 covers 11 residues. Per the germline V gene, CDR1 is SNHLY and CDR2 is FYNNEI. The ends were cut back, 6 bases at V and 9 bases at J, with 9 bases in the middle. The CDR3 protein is CASSLILEQFF. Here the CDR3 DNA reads TGTGCCAGCAGCCTAATCCTTGAGCAGTTCTTC.

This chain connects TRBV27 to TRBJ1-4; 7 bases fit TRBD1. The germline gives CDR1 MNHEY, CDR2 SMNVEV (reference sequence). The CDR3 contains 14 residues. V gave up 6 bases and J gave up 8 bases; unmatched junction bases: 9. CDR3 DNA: TGTGCCAGCAGACCCGGGACAGCAACCGAAAAACTGTTTTTT. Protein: CASRPGTATEKLFF.

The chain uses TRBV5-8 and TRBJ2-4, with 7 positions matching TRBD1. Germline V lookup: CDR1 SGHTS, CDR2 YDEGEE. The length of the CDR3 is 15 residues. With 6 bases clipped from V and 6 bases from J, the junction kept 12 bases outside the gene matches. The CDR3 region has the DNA TGTGCCAGCACCTCCCGCCGGGGACAGCGAAACATTCAGTACTTC. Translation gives CASTSRRGQRNIQYF.

CDR3 in DNA: TGTGCCAGCAGCTTAGATCGCAGCTATGGCTACACCTTC. It encodes CASSLDRSYGYTF. J is TRBJ1-2 and V is TRBV7-8; D not certain. This CDR3 has 13 residues. Trimming stripped 1 base from V and 4 bases from J, with 7 bases between. Germline CDR1 is SGHVS and CDR2 is FQNEAQ.

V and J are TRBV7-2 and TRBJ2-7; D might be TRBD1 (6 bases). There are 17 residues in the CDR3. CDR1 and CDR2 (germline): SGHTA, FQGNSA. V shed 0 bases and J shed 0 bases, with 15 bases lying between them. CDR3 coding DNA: TGTGCCAGCAGCTTAGCTTTTCCTGACAGGAGCTCCTACGAGCAGTACTTC. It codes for CASSLAFPDRSSYEQYF.

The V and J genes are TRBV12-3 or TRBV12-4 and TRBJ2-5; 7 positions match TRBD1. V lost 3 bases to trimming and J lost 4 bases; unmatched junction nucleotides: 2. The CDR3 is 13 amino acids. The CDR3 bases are TGTGCCAGCAGTTTCACAGGGGCAGAGACCCAGTACTTC. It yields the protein CASSFTGAETQYF.

The CDR3 loop is CASSYSYQGGQPQHF. For the CDR3, the DNA is TGTGCCAGCAGTTACTCCTACCAGGGCGGGCAGCCCCAGCATTTT. The chain couples TRBV6-5 to TRBJ1-5; a weak D match, TRBD1 (5 bases). Looked up from germline, CDR1 is MNHEY and CDR2 is SVGAGI. V was shortened by 0 bases and J by 7 bases, with 13 bases between the two germline ends. This CDR3 region has 15 residues.